This is a list of T cell receptor beta chains from one sample in a study of cytomegalovirus exposure and HLA in healthy donors. Using immunoSEQ multiplex PCR, the repertoire was profiled, and TCRdb retains in-frame clones only, with some absent. The sample totals around 140,000 clones. Sample: PBMCs. The receptor set was obtained from a man younger than 35 in good health and CMV-seronegative. Each CDR3 is given with its conserved first and last residue. Fields, in order: CDR3 protein, J gene, V gene, D gene. A D gene is named only where the DNA matches it firmly.

CDR3 protein: CASKRTGGWGLSNQETQYF
J gene: TRBJ2-5
V gene: TRBV27
D gene: TRBD1

CDR3 protein: CSVRTGGDHEQYF
J gene: TRBJ2-7
V gene: TRBV29-1
D gene: TRBD1

CDR3 protein: CASSFGDRVNTEAFF
J gene: TRBJ1-1
V gene: TRBV5-8
D gene: TRBD1

CDR3 protein: CASSLRGDGYGYTF
J gene: TRBJ1-2
V gene: TRBV7-9
D gene: -

CDR3 protein: CASSERQGDEKLFF
J gene: TRBJ1-4
V gene: TRBV9
D gene: TRBD1

CDR3 protein: CAISESNTGSSYEQYF
J gene: TRBJ2-7
V gene: TRBV10-3
D gene: -

CDR3 protein: CASSSRDWVDTQYF
J gene: TRBJ2-3
V gene: TRBV11-2
D gene: -

CDR3 protein: CASRLAGSDEQYF
J gene: TRBJ2-7
V gene: TRBV28
D gene: TRBD2

CDR3 protein: CASSPKQGSHYGYTF
J gene: TRBJ1-2
V gene: TRBV5-8
D gene: TRBD1

CDR3 protein: CASSGTSRGCEQYF
J gene: TRBJ2-7
V gene: TRBV9
D gene: -

CDR3 protein: CASSVDSGPQHF
J gene: TRBJ1-5
V gene: TRBV9
D gene: -

CDR3 protein: CASRYTGSYEQYF
J gene: TRBJ2-7
V gene: TRBV27
D gene: -

CDR3 protein: CASSISRVVAAFF
J gene: TRBJ1-1
V gene: TRBV19
D gene: -

CDR3 protein: CASSQESGWGYEQYF
J gene: -
V gene: TRBV4-3
D gene: -

CDR3 protein: CASSVRDSLWETQYF
J gene: TRBJ2-5
V gene: TRBV9
D gene: TRBD1

CDR3 protein: CASSTVRDRFQNEQFF
J gene: TRBJ2-1
V gene: TRBV5-6
D gene: TRBD1

CDR3 protein: CASSVGTSGGTLQETQYF
J gene: TRBJ2-5
V gene: TRBV5-6
D gene: TRBD2

CDR3 protein: CASSLATKGQTQYF
J gene: TRBJ2-5
V gene: TRBV7-9
D gene: -

CDR3 protein: CASSGQGASYNEQFF
J gene: TRBJ2-1
V gene: TRBV4-1
D gene: TRBD1

CDR3 protein: CASSPGLAGNTGELFF
J gene: TRBJ2-2
V gene: TRBV5-8
D gene: TRBD2